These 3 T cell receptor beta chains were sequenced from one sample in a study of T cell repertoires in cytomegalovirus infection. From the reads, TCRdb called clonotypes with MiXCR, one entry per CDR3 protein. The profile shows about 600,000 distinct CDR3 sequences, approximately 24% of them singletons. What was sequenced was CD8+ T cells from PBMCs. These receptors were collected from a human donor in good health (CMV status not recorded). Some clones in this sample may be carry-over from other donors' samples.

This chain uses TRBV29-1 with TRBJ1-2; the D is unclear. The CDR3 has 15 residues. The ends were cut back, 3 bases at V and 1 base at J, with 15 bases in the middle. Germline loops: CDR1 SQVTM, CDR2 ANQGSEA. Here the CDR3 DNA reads TGCAGCGTTGAGACGCCCGGGCGGGTTAACTATGGCTACACCTTC. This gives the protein CSVETPGRVNYGYTF.

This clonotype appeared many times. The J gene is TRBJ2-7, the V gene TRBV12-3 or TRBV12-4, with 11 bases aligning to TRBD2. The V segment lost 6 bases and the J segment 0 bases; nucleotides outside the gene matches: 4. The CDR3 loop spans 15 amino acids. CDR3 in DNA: TGTGCCAGCAGAGAGGGACTAGCGGTCTCCTACGAGCAGTACTTC. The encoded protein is CASREGLAVSYEQYF.

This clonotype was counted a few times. In DNA form, the CDR3 reads TGTGCCAGCAGCCAAGGGAGAAAGGGACAGACCCAGTACTTC. This encodes CASSQGRKGQTQYF. V is TRBV7-8 and J is TRBJ2-5; either TRBD1 or TRBD2 may fit D (5 bases each). The CDR3 totals 14 residues. V was shortened by 5 bases and J by 6 bases, with 16 bases between the two germline ends. Germline V lookup: CDR1 SGHVS, CDR2 FQNEAQ.